The next 8 T cell receptor beta chains were all read from a single sample in a study of T-cell reconstitution after alpha-beta-depleted transplantation in children. Unique molecular identifiers were incorporated into the prepared TCRbeta library. TCRdb called the PCR reads again in MiXCR, with one record for every CDR3 protein. The sample contains a few hundred thousand distinct CDR3 sequences, approximately 23% of which appear only once. This specimen consisted of PBMCs, mostly from graft donor cells, obtained 180 days after TCRalphabeta/CD19-depleted stem cell transplant. These receptors were obtained from a male patient younger than 18 who had a stem cell transplant for acute lymphoblastic leukemia, so the T cells may come from the graft donor.

In this sample, this clonotype turned up a few times. The chain uses TRBV9 and TRBJ2-1; 9 positions match TRBD1. CDR3 length: 14 residues. V shed 4 bases, J shed 6 bases, and the junction held 5 bases outside the gene matches. CDR1 is SGDLS and CDR2 is YYNGEE in the germline V gene. CDR3 residues: CASSSGQGPNEQFF. The CDR3 DNA is TGTGCCAGCAGCTCTGGACAGGGGCCCAATGAGCAGTTCTTC.

This clonotype was observed a handful of times. The gene calls are TRBV12-3 or TRBV12-4 and TRBJ2-5; TRBD2 is a possible D gene (5 bases). Trimming removed 4 bases at V and 6 bases at J, with 15 bases between. The CDR3 has 14 residues. The CDR3 DNA follows: TGTGCCAGCAGTTACCTTAGCGTCTCCAAGACCCAGTACTTC. Translating gives CASSYLSVSKTQYF.

The genes are TRBV5-1 and TRBJ2-3, with 12 bases lining up with TRBD2. CDR3 size: 16 residues. The trim removed 4 bases at V and 4 bases at J, leaving 7 bases unmatched. Germline values: CDR1 SGHRS, CDR2 YFSETQ. The CDR3 DNA reads TGCGCCAGCAGCGGGGGACTAGCGGGTCCGTCAGATACGCAGTATTTT. Its protein is CASSGGLAGPSDTQYF.

V gene TRBV5-1 combines with J gene TRBJ2-7; 11 bases agree with TRBD2. J gave up 6 bases and V 7 bases, and 12 bases lay outside the gene matches. This CDR3 is built from 15 residues. The germline V gene has CDR1 SGHRS and CDR2 YFSETQ. CDR3 coding DNA: TGCGCCAGCGGCATTATAGCGGGAGGGCCTTGCGAGCAGTACTTC. It is translated as CASGIIAGGPCEQYF.

The chain couples TRBV19 to TRBJ2-1; TRBD2 aligns across 7 bases. V shed 2 bases, J shed 10 bases, and the junction held 11 bases outside the gene matches. CDR3 size: 15 residues. The germline V gene encodes CDR1 LNHDA and CDR2 SQIVND (reference sequence). CDR3 residues: CASSIREEGLREQFF. CDR3 DNA sequence: TGTGCCAGTAGTATACGGGAGGAGGGGCTCCGCGAGCAGTTCTTC.

The chain carries TRBV27 and TRBJ2-7; D may be TRBD1 (5 bases). Germline V gene sequence: CDR1 MNHEY, CDR2 SMNVEV (reference sequence). CDR3 length equals 15 residues. The V and J ends lost 0 bases and 6 bases respectively, with 15 bases between them. This CDR3 is CASSLSIGVVSEQYF. CDR3 nucleotide sequence: TGTGCCAGCAGTTTATCGATAGGGGTGGTGAGCGAGCAGTACTTC.

This clonotype was picked up a small number of times. The chain recombines TRBV3-1 with TRBJ2-3; 10 positions match TRBD2. This CDR3 region has 16 residues. Germline V gene sequence: CDR1 LGHDT, CDR2 YNNKEL (reference sequence). Trimming cost V 1 base and J 3 bases; bases outside gene matches: 4. The CDR3 loop reads CASSQGTSGFTDTQYF. Written as DNA, the CDR3 is TGTGCCAGCAGCCAAGGGACTAGCGGCTTTACAGATACGCAGTATTTT.

The V gene is TRBV5-6, the J gene TRBJ1-1; no definite D call. CDR3 length: 14 amino acids. V was pared by 1 base and J by 7 bases, with 14 bases between. The germline gives CDR1 SGHDT, CDR2 YYEEEE. CDR3 sequence (DNA): TGTGCCAGCAGCTTGAAAGGTTGGACGGTTGAAGCTTTCTTT. Protein product: CASSLKGWTVEAFF.